Reported below is one T cell receptor (beta chain). What this receptor recognizes is not known. One base away there is no much larger clone; base qualities are not given. This specimen's time point label, per the study, means: patch test 1, 2 weeks after DPC sensitization. What the treatment or condition label conveys for this sample: therapeutic diphenylcyclopropenone sensitization with weekly scalp DPC. At every patch-test visit, the blood draw took place before the patch test was put on. To be eligible, patients had to be aged 18 to 70, diagnosed with alopecia and judged suitable for DPC therapy, while pregnant patients were excluded. Total RNA was isolated from unfractionated whole blood collected in Tempus Blood RNA tubes. The method was RACE. For sequencing, a NextSeq 500 was employed. Library preparation attached unique molecular identifiers to individual cDNA molecules for quantitative, reproducible TCR counting. For every blood RNA sample, sequencing covered both the TCR alpha and TCR beta chains. Concerning the study's data processing: Samples had a median of about 96,000 TCRs, with a range from 23,224 to 690,600. The Decombinator software suite was used to annotate the V, J and CDR3 of the TCR reads. For PS versus PT1 abundance plots, all samples were subsampled to the same number of TCRs (28,000). TCRs were defined as expanded if absent before sensitization and observed at least eight times at the 2-week time point. TCRdb trimmed the raw reads at Q25, called clones with MiXCR and kept productive beta chains. A single entry per CDR3 protein holds the most common genes and DNA from its merged rows. These V and J calls derive from TCRdb rather than the authors' analysis. The sample contains 300,000 to 400,000 distinct CDR3 sequences, under 8% of them found a single time. The top ten clones comprise around 8.4% of the sample.

The data were taken from a study of human T cells and chemical hapten exposure (dated by TCRdb to 2020 to 2022). For the wider study: For sensitization, 2% DPC in acetone was applied to a roughly 2 cm by roughly 2 cm area of upper inner arm skin. Throughout the study period of around 25 weeks, patients also received therapeutic DPC doses to the scalp every week. Patch testing was done on the upper back using Finn chambers containing 0.01% DPC, and results were scored after 6 days according to International Contact Dermatitis Research Group standards. Most of the patients in the cohort were female, and the cohort covered alopecia areata with under or over 50% scalp involvement, alopecia totalis and alopecia universalis. Libraries were pooled for sequencing, and variation in per-sample TCR yields was attributed mainly to small differences in library volumes within the pool. Peripheral blood TCR repertoire changes were tracked in vivo in alopecia patients during primary and secondary sensitization to the hapten diphenylcyclopropenone (DPC). Blood samples were taken from patients before sensitization (week 0) and then at 2, 6 and about 24 weeks after DPC sensitization. Nearly 30 alopecia patients provided blood for TCR sequencing at one to four time points (pre-sensitization, 2, 6 and 24 weeks).

On the study overall, not on this receptor specifically: Expanded TCRs formed significantly more large CDR3 similarity clusters than pre-sensitization or healthy control sets, consistent with antigen-driven responses. After repeated subsampling, the strength of the expansion versus patch-test correlation and the threshold at which it became significant changed. Alopecia, a presumed autoimmune disease, was present in all patients, so the immune response of the patients might differ from that of healthy individuals. No change with DPC sensitization was found in the number of TCRs above 1 in 1000 frequency, and no evidence of global repertoire structure alterations was found. A positive correlation was found between the number of PT1 expanded TCRs and patch test score, with significance reached at thresholds 8, 16 and 32 but not 4.

V is shortened by 0 bases, J by 8 bases, and the region joining them spans 13 bases. From the cysteine up to the phenylalanine, the CDR3 has a length of 14 residues. This entry keeps only the CDR3 DNA: 42 bases, framed from base 1. The germline V gene (reference sequence) gives CDR1 as MNHEY and CDR2 as SMNVEV. The material sequenced was whole blood, taken in connection with sensitization to the hapten diphenylcyclopropenone (DPC). This clonotype originated in a woman between 18 and 29 years old with alopecia areata. Some clones in this sample may be carry-over from other donors' samples. Recombination connected TRBV27 to TRBJ1-2; a weak D assignment points to TRBD1 (6 bases agree). In nucleotide form, the sequence is TGTGCCAGCAGTTTATCGGTAGGGGGGCTCGGCTACACCTTC. Protein translation: CASSLSVGGLGYTF.